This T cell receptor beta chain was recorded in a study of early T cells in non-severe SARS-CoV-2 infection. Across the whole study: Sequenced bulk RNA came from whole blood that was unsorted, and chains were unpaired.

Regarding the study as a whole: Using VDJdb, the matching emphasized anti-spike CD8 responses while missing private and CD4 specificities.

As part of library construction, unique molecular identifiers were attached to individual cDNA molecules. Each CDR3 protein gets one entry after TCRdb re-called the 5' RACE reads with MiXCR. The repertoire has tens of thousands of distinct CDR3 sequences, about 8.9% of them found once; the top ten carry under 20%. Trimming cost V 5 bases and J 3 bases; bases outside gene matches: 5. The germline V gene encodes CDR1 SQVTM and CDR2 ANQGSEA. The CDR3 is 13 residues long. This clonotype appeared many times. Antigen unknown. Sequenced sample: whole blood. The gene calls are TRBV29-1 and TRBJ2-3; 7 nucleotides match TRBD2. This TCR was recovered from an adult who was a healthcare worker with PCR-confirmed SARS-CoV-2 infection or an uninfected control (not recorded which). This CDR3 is CSVRPGGTDTQYF. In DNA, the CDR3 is TGCAGCGTTCGACCGGGAGGTACAGATACGCAGTATTTT.